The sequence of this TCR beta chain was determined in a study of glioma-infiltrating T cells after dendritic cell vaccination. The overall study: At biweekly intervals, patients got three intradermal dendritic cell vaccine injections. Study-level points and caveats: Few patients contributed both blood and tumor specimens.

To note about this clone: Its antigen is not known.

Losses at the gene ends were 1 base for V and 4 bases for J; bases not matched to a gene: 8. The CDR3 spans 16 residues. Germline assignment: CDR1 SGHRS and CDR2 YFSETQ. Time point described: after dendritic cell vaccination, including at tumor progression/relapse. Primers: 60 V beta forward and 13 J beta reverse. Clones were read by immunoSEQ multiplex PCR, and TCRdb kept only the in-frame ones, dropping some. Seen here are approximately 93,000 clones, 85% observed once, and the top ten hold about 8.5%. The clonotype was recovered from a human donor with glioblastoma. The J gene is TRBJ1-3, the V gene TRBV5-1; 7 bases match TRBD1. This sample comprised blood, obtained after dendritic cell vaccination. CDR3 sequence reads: CASSLPATGAGNTIYF. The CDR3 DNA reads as TGCGCCAGCAGCTTGCCAGCTACAGGGGCCGGAAACACCATATATTTT.